These T cell receptor beta chains were read from a single sample in a study of blood T cell repertoires in COVID-19. The assay was immunoSEQ multiplex PCR, and TCRdb's table has in-frame clones only and misses some. Of about 140,000 clones detected, over 65% appear once; the ten largest clones hold 4.5% to 6%. Sequencing was performed on peripheral blood. Receptor source: a human donor in a cohort sampled during active COVID-19. CDR3s include the opening cysteine and the closing phenylalanine or tryptophan. A D gene is named only where the DNA matches it firmly. Part of the rows lack a size; the others show once, few, many or a class for expanded clones.

v_call	clone_size	j_call	d_call	cdr3_length	cdr3_nt	cdr3_aa
TRBV2	.	TRBJ2-5	.	13	TGTGCCAGCACGAACGGAGAGGCAGAGACCCAGTACTTC	CASTNGEAETQYF
TRBV9	.	TRBJ1-3	TRBD1	15	TGTGCCAGCAGCTTCCGGGACAGGGGGCGGAACACCATATATTTT	CASSFRDRGRNTIYF
TRBV18	.	TRBJ2-5	.	13	TGTGCCAGCTGCCCGGACAGAGAGTCGACCCAGTACTTC	CASCPDRESTQYF
TRBV6-1	.	TRBJ2-2	.	13	TGTGCCAGCAGTGAAGAGGCGGCCGGGGAGCTGTTTTTT	CASSEEAAGELFF
TRBV28	.	TRBJ1-1	TRBD1	15	TGTGCCAGCAGTCCGCCGACAGGGGGCAGGATTGAAGCTTTCTTT	CASSPPTGGRIEAFF
TRBV5-1	.	TRBJ2-1	.	17	TGCGCCAGCAGCGGGGGGATCGTGGCAACGGATTACAATGAGCAGTTCTTC	CASSGGIVATDYNEQFF
TRBV7-8	.	TRBJ1-5	TRBD1	16	TGTGCCAGCAGCCCCAGTGGACAGGGGAGCAATCAGCCCCAGCATTTT	CASSPSGQGSNQPQHF
TRBV30	.	TRBJ2-3	TRBD1	11	TGTGCCTGGAGTGTAGGCGACAGGGGGTATTTT	CAWSVGDRGYF
TRBV5-1	.	TRBJ2-7	.	14	TGCGCCAGCAGCAGGTCAGGGGAAAGGAGCGAGCAGTACTTC	CASSRSGERSEQYF
TRBV5-1	few	TRBJ1-1	.	14	TGCGCCAGCAGCTTGGACGGGGGGGACACTGAAGCTTTCTTT	CASSLDGGDTEAFF
TRBV3-1/TRBV3-2	.	TRBJ2-5	TRBD2	18	TGTGCCAGCAGCTCCAATGGACTAGCGGGAGGAGGGCAAGAGACCCAGTACTTC	CASSSNGLAGGGQETQYF
TRBV5-1	once	TRBJ2-3	TRBD2	16	TGCGCCAGCAGCCCTACTGCCAGCGGGGGCACAGATACGCAGTATTTT	CASSPTASGGTDTQYF
TRBV2	.	TRBJ2-5	.	18	TGTGCCAGCAGTGGGGATGGTAGCGCGATAGTGAACCAAGAGACCCAGTACTTC	CASSGDGSAIVNQETQYF
TRBV30	.	TRBJ1-2	.	12	TGTGCCTGGAGTGTCTGGGCCGCCGGCTACACCTTC	CAWSVWAAGYTF
TRBV5-4	few	TRBJ1-2	TRBD1	16	TGTGCCAGCAGCTTGGTGGTCGACAGGGGGCTCTATGGCTACACCTTC	CASSLVVDRGLYGYTF
TRBV6-5	.	TRBJ2-7	.	15	TGTGCCAGCAGTTACGCTATACAGTTCTCCTACGAGCAGTACTTC	CASSYAIQFSYEQYF
TRBV6-5	.	TRBJ1-2	.	13	TGTGCCAGCAAACGGGACATCGAGGGGGGCTACACCTTC	CASKRDIEGGYTF
TRBV7-9	.	TRBJ2-4	TRBD2	16	TGTGCCAGCAGCTTTCTGAGCGGGAGTGGGGAAAACATTCAGTACTTC	CASSFLSGSGENIQYF
TRBV7-2	.	TRBJ2-5	TRBD2	15	TGTGCCAGCAGCTTGAATGCGGGGGGCACAGAGACCCAGTACTTC	CASSLNAGGTETQYF
TRBV5-8	.	TRBJ2-7	.	16	TGTGCCAGCAGCCGTTGGACGGCGGGGAGCTCCTACGAGCAGTACTTC	CASSRWTAGSSYEQYF
TRBV11-2	.	TRBJ2-7	TRBD1	17	TGTGCCAGCAGCTTAGAATTCGGGACAGGGGTACCCTACGAGCAGTACTTC	CASSLEFGTGVPYEQYF
TRBV5-6	few	TRBJ1-3	TRBD1	18	TGTGCCAGCAGGTCTACCGGGACAGGGGGCTCAAATGGAAACACCATATATTTT	CASRSTGTGGSNGNTIYF
TRBV4-2	.	TRBJ2-1	.	16	TGTGCCAGCAGCCAAGGACTCCCCAGCTCCTACAATGAGCAGTTCTTC	CASSQGLPSSYNEQFF
TRBV5-1	.	TRBJ2-5	TRBD2	14	TGCGCCAGCAGTTTTACTAGCGTCCAAGAGACCCAGTACTTC	CASSFTSVQETQYF
TRBV3-1/TRBV3-2	.	TRBJ2-7	.	14	TGTGCCAGCAGCCCTTCTCCCGGGGCCTACGAGCAGTACTTC	CASSPSPGAYEQYF
TRBV9	.	TRBJ2-1	TRBD2	16	TGTGCCAGCAGCATCTGGACTAGCGGGGGGCTCAATGAGCAGTTCTTC	CASSIWTSGGLNEQFF
TRBV12-3/TRBV12-4	.	TRBJ1-5	.	13	TGTGCCAGCAGGTCCGGTGGTAATCAGCCCCAGCATTTT	CASRSGGNQPQHF
TRBV11-2	.	TRBJ2-1	.	17	TGTGCCAGCAGCTTAGATTCGGGGGAGAGCTCCTACAATGAGCAGTTCTTC	CASSLDSGESSYNEQFF
TRBV5-6	.	TRBJ2-4	TRBD1	14	TGTGCCAGCAGCCCAAGGACAGGGGGAAACATTCAGTACTTC	CASSPRTGGNIQYF
TRBV19	.	TRBJ2-6	TRBD1	17	TGTGCCAGTACGGAACTCCGGACAGGCTCTGGGGCCAACGTCCTGACTTTC	CASTELRTGSGANVLTF
TRBV2	.	TRBJ1-1	TRBD1	20	TGTGCCAGCAGTGAGACACCCCGGGACAGGGGGCTCCCACGGAGGGCTGAAGCTTTCTTT	CASSETPRDRGLPRRAEAFF
TRBV20-1	.	TRBJ2-1	.	10	TGCAGTGCTAGACTAAAAGTGCAGTTCTTC	CSARLKVQFF
TRBV20-1	.	TRBJ2-7	.	11	TGCAGTGCTAGGGGGCCCTACGAGCAGTACTTC	CSARGPYEQYF
TRBV12-5	.	TRBJ2-2	.	16	TGTGCTAGTGGTTTGGCCCTATCGGGGGTCACCGGGGAGCTGTTTTTT	CASGLALSGVTGELFF
TRBV4-1	.	TRBJ2-1	.	16	TGCGCCAGCAGCCAGCGTTCGGCTAGTTCCTACAATGAGCAGTTCTTC	CASSQRSASSYNEQFF
TRBV6-2/TRBV6-3	.	TRBJ2-5	.	15	TGTGCCAGCAGTTACCTCAGAGAGGGCAAAGAGACCCAGTACTTC	CASSYLREGKETQYF
TRBV9	.	TRBJ1-2	.	14	TGTGCCAGCAGCGCCGGGGGGGTGAACTATGGCTACACCTTC	CASSAGGVNYGYTF
TRBV9	.	TRBJ1-5	.	15	TGTGCCAGCAGCGTAGACGTAGGGGACAATCAGCCCCAGCATTTT	CASSVDVGDNQPQHF
TRBV3-1/TRBV3-2	.	TRBJ2-1	.	17	TGTGCCAGCAGCCATTCCCCCGGGGGGCTCTCCTACAATGAGCAGTTCTTC	CASSHSPGGLSYNEQFF
TRBV6-6	.	TRBJ2-7	.	15	TGTGCCAGCAGTTCCCCCGTGTGGGCCTCCTACGAGCAGTACTTC	CASSSPVWASYEQYF
TRBV15	.	TRBJ2-1	TRBD2	16	TGTGCCACCAGCAGAGGCCCTAGCGGGAGGGGGTTGAAGCAGTTCTTC	CATSRGPSGRGLKQFF
TRBV12-3/TRBV12-4	.	TRBJ2-2	.	13	TGTGCCAGCAGTTTAGCTAGCGGCGGGGAGCTGTTTTTT	CASSLASGGELFF
TRBV4-2	.	TRBJ1-1	.	20	TGTGCCAGCAGCCAAGATCGCCTTGGTTCAGGGGCCAGTTGGAAGACTGAAGCTTTCTTT	CASSQDRLGSGASWKTEAFF
TRBV5-1	once	TRBJ1-2	.	14	TGCGCCAGCTGTTTGGGAGGGTCGAACTATGGCTACACCTTC	CASCLGGSNYGYTF
TRBV6-1	.	TRBJ2-5	.	16	TGTGCCAGCAGTGAAGGGGCTTCAGGGTACCAAGAGACCCAGTACTTC	CASSEGASGYQETQYF
TRBV3-1/TRBV3-2	.	TRBJ1-1	TRBD1	14	TGTGCCAGCACCACGACAGGGGGGGACACTGAAGCTTTCTTT	CASTTTGGDTEAFF
TRBV6-1	.	TRBJ1-3	TRBD1	13	TGTGCCAGCAGTGAGGGACAGGCTTACACCATATATTTT	CASSEGQAYTIYF
TRBV4-1	.	TRBJ1-2	TRBD1	17	TGCGCCAGCAGCCAAGTCCCCCTGAGGGGGCCCACGGGAGGCTACACCTTC	CASSQVPLRGPTGGYTF
TRBV7-2	.	TRBJ2-3	TRBD2	15	TGTGCCAGCAGCCTGCGCGGGGGGCTCACAGATACGCAGTATTTT	CASSLRGGLTDTQYF